The 28 T cell receptor beta chains below were found in one sample sequenced in a study of T cell changes during pregnancy in multiple sclerosis (dated by TCRdb to between 2018 and 2021). Library creation used the immunoSEQ multiplex PCR assay. Not all clones reach the TCRdb copy of this immuneACCESS table, which keeps in-frame sequences only. Checked studies attribute under half of the gap to unresolved V genes and leave the rest unexplained. This sample comprises roughly 100,000 clones, around 90% of them detected only once. The ten largest clones capture about 1.6% of the sample. Sequencing used peripheral blood, obtained before pregnancy. Receptors were obtained from a female donor with multiple sclerosis, enrolled in a pregnancy study.

The chain recombines TRBV19 with TRBJ1-1, with D possibly being TRBD1 (6 bases). CDR1 and CDR2 from the germline V gene are LNHDA and SQIVND (reference sequence). Trimming took off 3 bases at V and 1 base at J, with 18 bases between the two ends. This CDR3 contains 17 residues. CDR3 sequence: CASSMLRHRDGNTEAFF. The CDR3 DNA sequence: TGTGCCAGTAGTATGCTACGCCACAGGGATGGGAACACTGAAGCTTTCTTT.

The chain combines TRBV7-6 with TRBJ1-6, with TRBD1 matching over 7 bases. V trimming: 6 bases; J trimming: 10 bases; junction bases outside the gene matches: 9. The CDR3 has 14 amino acids. Germline-derived CDR1 and CDR2 are SGHVS and FNYEAQ. The CDR3 loop reads CASSPGQVGSPLHF. Written as DNA, the CDR3 is TGTGCCAGCAGTCCCGGACAGGTTGGGTCACCCCTCCACTTT.

The chain links TRBV4-1 to TRBJ2-1; D might be TRBD1 (7 bases). Trimming took 1 base from V and 10 from J, leaving 20 bases between them. In germline, CDR1 is MGHRA, CDR2 YSYEKL. This CDR3 is 16 amino acids long. The CDR3 nucleotides are TGCGCCAGCAGCCAAGGAGGGGGCGGGACCCCGGGAGAGCAGTTCTTC. Amino acids: CASSQGGGGTPGEQFF.

In the case of this clone: Other DNA variants within this sample encode the same CDR3. This chain connects TRBV28 to TRBJ1-3; no definite D call. From germline, CDR1 is MDHEN and CDR2 SYDVKM. This CDR3 has 14 amino acids. V lost 3 bases to trimming and J lost 1 base, with 7 bases between them. The DNA of the CDR3 is TGTGCCAGCAGTTTGTCAGGTTCTGGAAACACCATATATTTT. It encodes CASSLSGSGNTIYF.

The rearrangement links TRBV29-1 to TRBJ2-6, with D maybe TRBD1 (6 bases). The CDR3 extends over 16 amino acids. The V gene's germline CDR1 is SQVTM and CDR2 ANQGSEA. The V and J ends lost 1 base and 2 bases respectively, with 12 bases between them. The CDR3 region has the DNA TGCAGCGTTGAAGGCGGCAGGGGAACTGGGGCCAACGTCCTGACTTTC. Translating gives CSVEGGRGTGANVLTF.

The chain has TRBV11-3 and TRBJ2-1; possible D gene TRBD1, 5 bases. Germline CDR1 reads SGHNT; CDR2 reads YENEEA. V was pared by 0 bases and J by 5 bases, with 20 bases between. This CDR3 is built from 18 residues. The CDR3 nucleotides are TGTGCCAGCAGCTTAGAAGGGGTCGGGCACGGCGAAGACAATGAGCAGTTCTTC. This codes for CASSLEGVGHGEDNEQFF. The variable domain in full, completed from reference TRBV11-3 and TRBJ2-1, reads EAGVVQSPRYKIIEKKQPVAFWCNPISGHNTLYWYLQNLGQGPELLIRYENEEAVDDSQLPKDRFSAERLKGVDSTLKIQPAELGDSAVYLCASSLEGVGHGEDNEQFFGPGTRLTVL.

This chain joins TRBV11-1 and TRBJ2-1; perhaps TRBD2 as D (7 bases). Between the trimmed V and J ends, which lost 0 bases and 6 bases, there was a span of 15 bases. This CDR3 comprises 16 residues. Germline lookup yields CDR1 SGHAT and CDR2 FQDESV (reference sequence). In DNA form, the CDR3 reads TGTGCCAGCAGCTTAGCGCTGGGAGGGGGGGGCAATGAGCAGTTCTTC. This translates into CASSLALGGGGNEQFF.

V is TRBV7-3 and J is TRBJ2-5, with no clear D. Trimming removed 5 bases from V and 0 bases from J, with 10 bases in between. The CDR3 spans 14 residues. Germline V gene data show CDR1 as SGHTA and CDR2 as FQGTGA. CDR3 sequence (DNA): TGTGCCAGCAGCCCAGTGGTGTACCAAGAGACCCAGTACTTC. This translates into CASSPVVYQETQYF.

Notes on this clone: An end of the junction differs from the germline gene, which may be a read error. The genes are TRBV28 and TRBJ1-1, with 7 bases identical to TRBD1. The CDR3 is 14 amino acids. Per the germline V gene, CDR1 is MDHEN and CDR2 is SYDVKM. The CDR3 nucleotides read TGTGCCAGCAGGACAGGGTCGGTGAACACAGAAGCTTTCTTT. It encodes CASRTGSVNTEAFF.

V usage is TRBV5-4 and J usage is TRBJ2-3; 11 bases are shared with TRBD2. Germline V lookup: CDR1 SGHNT, CDR2 YYREEE (reference sequence). The CDR3 covers 17 residues. V shed 4 bases and J 0 bases; nucleotides not matched to a gene: 7. The CDR3 loop is CASSEPGLAVSTDTQYF. CDR3 nucleotides: TGTGCCAGCAGCGAGCCGGGACTAGCGGTTAGCACAGATACGCAGTATTTT.

The chain uses TRBV15 and TRBJ2-5; no clear D gene. The V and J ends lost 0 bases and 7 bases respectively, with 3 bases between them. Germline assignment: CDR1 LNHNV and CDR2 YYDKDF (reference sequence). The CDR3 is 11 residues long. The CDR3, as DNA: TGTGCCACCAGCAGAGATCGGACCCAGTACTTC. The encoded protein is CATSRDRTQYF.

This clone was detected once. The rearrangement joins TRBV5-8 to TRBJ1-1; 7 bases line up with TRBD1. Germline lookup yields CDR1 SGHTS and CDR2 YDEGEE. The CDR3 is 16 residues long. V was clipped by 4 bases and J by 0 bases; unmatched bases: 9. The CDR3 here is CASSPALTGLNTEAFF. CDR3 nucleotides: TGTGCCAGCAGCCCCGCCCTGACAGGGCTGAACACTGAAGCTTTCTTT.

J is TRBJ2-3 and V is TRBV27, with 8 bases identical to TRBD2. The J segment lost 8 bases and the V segment lost 5 bases, leaving 15 bases of the junction unmatched. The germline V gene encodes CDR1 MNHEY and CDR2 SMNVEV (reference sequence). This CDR3 is built from 16 residues. CDR3 loop: CASSPDLGGGGPTQYF. The CDR3 coding sequence is TGTGCCAGCAGTCCCGACTTGGGGGGCGGGGGGCCTACGCAGTATTTT.

This chain links TRBV27 with TRBJ1-5, with 8 bases identical to TRBD1. Trimming at V came to 4 bases and at J to 1 base, leaving 9 bases not matched to a gene. The CDR3 loop spans 17 amino acids. CDR1 is MNHEY and CDR2 is SMNVEV in the germline V gene (reference sequence). In DNA, the CDR3 is TGTGCCAGCAGTTCCCGGCAGGGGGCAAGAAGCAATCAGCCCCAGCATTTT. Amino acid sequence: CASSSRQGARSNQPQHF.

This clone appeared once. CDR3 loop: CASSDSAGVSGEQYF. CDR3 coding DNA: TGTGCCAGCAGTGATTCAGCGGGGGTGAGTGGTGAGCAGTACTTC. V and J are TRBV25-1 and TRBJ2-7; TRBD2 matches 8 bases. Germline V lookup: CDR1 MGHDK, CDR2 SYGVNS. The CDR3 is 15 residues long. V was clipped by 3 bases and J by 7 bases; unmatched bases: 11.

The rearrangement joins TRBV5-6 to TRBJ2-3, with 14 bases that match TRBD2. V was clipped by 0 bases and J by 4 bases; unmatched bases: 7. The CDR3 has 18 amino acids. CDR1 and CDR2 (germline): SGHDT, YYEEEE. The CDR3 is CASSLEGGLAGEADTQYF. The CDR3 DNA is TGTGCCAGCAGCTTGGAGGGGGGACTAGCGGGAGAGGCAGATACGCAGTATTTT. Based on the CDR3 plus reference TRBV5-6 and TRBJ2-3, the full variable domain is DAGVTQSPTHLIKTRGQQVTLRCSPKSGHDTVSWYQQALGQGPQFIFQYYEEEERQRGNFPDRFSGHQFPNYSSELNVNALLLGDSALYLCASSLEGGLAGEADTQYFGPGTRLTVL.

The rearrangement uses TRBV30 and TRBJ2-5; possible D gene TRBD1, 5 bases. Germline V gene sequence: CDR1 GTSNPN, CDR2 SVGIG (reference sequence). The CDR3 covers 15 residues. Trimming removed 3 bases from V and 1 base from J, with 15 bases in between. This chain's CDR3 is CAWSEDSPLQETQYF. In nucleotides, the CDR3 is TGTGCCTGGAGCGAAGACAGTCCTCTCCAAGAGACCCAGTACTTC.

The chain recombines TRBV6-5 with TRBJ1-5, with 8 bases matching TRBD1. The CDR3 is made up of 15 amino acids. Losses at the gene ends were 6 bases for V and 3 bases for J; bases not matched to a gene: 7. Per germline, CDR1 MNHEY and CDR2 SVGAGI. The CDR3 DNA reads TGTGCCAGCAGCCCCGTGGGACAGGTCAATCAGCCCCAGCATTTT. Its translation: CASSPVGQVNQPQHF.

This chain uses TRBV5-6 with TRBJ2-3, with D perhaps TRBD2 (5 bases). The V gene's germline CDR1 is SGHDT and CDR2 YYEEEE. Trimming removed 4 bases from V and 4 bases from J, with 10 bases in between. The CDR3 consists of 13 residues. The CDR3 bases are TGTGCCAGCAGCAGACGAGCGGCAGATACGCAGTATTTT. As protein: CASSRRAADTQYF. Drawing the rest from reference TRBV5-6 and TRBJ2-3, the complete variable domain is DAGVTQSPTHLIKTRGQQVTLRCSPKSGHDTVSWYQQALGQGPQFIFQYYEEEERQRGNFPDRFSGHQFPNYSSELNVNALLLGDSALYLCASSRRAADTQYFGPGTRLTVL.

This chain links TRBV6-5 with TRBJ1-2; D might be TRBD1 (6 bases). CDR3 size: 13 residues. Germline CDR1 MNHEY, CDR2 SVGAGI. The V end was cut by 7 bases, the J end by 7 bases, with 16 bases between. This chain's CDR3 is CASTPGGWGGYTF. CDR3 nucleotides: TGTGCCAGCACCCCGGGGGGCTGGGGTGGCTACACCTTC.

This chain links TRBV6-5 with TRBJ1-6; D ambiguous. This CDR3 has 14 amino acids. Per germline, CDR1 MNHEY and CDR2 SVGAGI. V was trimmed by 3 bases and J by 6 bases, leaving 9 bases between them. This CDR3 is CASSYLRPNSPLHF. CDR3 nucleotide sequence: TGTGCCAGCAGTTATCTGCGGCCTAATTCACCCCTCCACTTT.

V and J are TRBV6-1 and TRBJ2-7; a possible D gene is TRBD2 (5 bases). Per the germline V gene, CDR1 is MNHNS and CDR2 is SASEGT. The CDR3 is 15 amino acids. Between the trimmed V and J ends, which lost 6 bases and 2 bases, there was a span of 17 bases. CDR3 nucleotides: TGTGCCAGCAGGCGAATAGCGACTGGCGCCTACGAGCAGTACTTC. Translated: CASRRIATGAYEQYF.

The chain joins TRBV18 to TRBJ2-3; D not certain. V was shortened by 1 base and J by 2 bases, with 13 bases between the two germline ends. The CDR3 is 16 residues long. Germline values: CDR1 KGHSH, CDR2 LQKENI. CDR3 DNA sequence: TGTGCCAGCTCACCACGGCCTCTGAAAGACACAGATACGCAGTATTTT. Translating gives CASSPRPLKDTDTQYF.

V and J are TRBV19 and TRBJ2-7, with D perhaps TRBD2 (6 bases). Trimming took 11 bases from V and 2 from J, leaving 22 bases between them. The CDR3 runs 15 residues. Germline loops: CDR1 LNHDA, CDR2 SQIVND (reference sequence). The CDR3: CAVLRRGGETYEQYF. CDR3 in DNA: TGTGCCGTTCTTCGGAGGGGCGGGGAAACCTACGAGCAGTACTTC.

This chain uses TRBV2 with TRBJ2-1, with 10 bases that match TRBD2. The V gene's germline CDR1 is SNHLY and CDR2 FYNNEI. The ends lost 7 bases at V and 8 bases at J; junction bases unmatched: 11. The CDR3 consists of 15 residues. The CDR3 nucleotides are TGTGCCAGCAATCGAGCGGGAGGGCCGGTAGATGAGCAGTTCTTC. Its translation: CASNRAGGPVDEQFF.

The chain uses TRBV14 and TRBJ2-7; 10 bases are a match to TRBD1. After removal of 6 bases from V and 3 bases from J, the junction contained 8 bases not matched to a gene. The V gene's germline CDR1 is SGHDN and CDR2 FVKESK. This CDR3 is 15 amino acids long. CDR3 coding DNA: TGTGCCAGCAGTTGGACAGGGGGGTATATCTACGAGCAGTACTTC. This encodes CASSWTGGYIYEQYF. Full variable domain (remainder filled in from reference TRBV14 and TRBJ2-7): EAGVTQFPSHSVIEKGQTVTLRCDPISGHDNLYWYRRVMGKEIKFLLHFVKESKQDESGMPNNRFLAERTGGTYSTLKVQPAELEDSGVYFCASSWTGGYIYEQYFGPGTRLTVT.

The chain couples TRBV6-1 to TRBJ1-5, with TRBD1 matching over 8 bases. The CDR3 consists of 15 residues. Trimming at V came to 2 bases and at J to 5 bases, leaving 5 bases not matched to a gene. CDR1 and CDR2 (germline): MNHNS, SASEGT. The CDR3, as DNA: TGTGCCAGCAGTGAAAGGACAGGGATGCATCAGCCCCAGCATTTT. It translates to CASSERTGMHQPQHF.

This clone was detected only once. The chain is built from TRBV6-6 and TRBJ2-7, with D possibly TRBD1 on 5 matching bases. Germline lookup yields CDR1 MNHNY and CDR2 SVGAGI (reference sequence). Trimming left V 0 bases short and J 4 bases short, with 7 bases between. There are 13 residues in the CDR3. The CDR3 DNA reads as TGTGCCAGCAGTTACTCACAGGAGTACGAGCAGTACTTC. Translated: CASSYSQEYEQYF.